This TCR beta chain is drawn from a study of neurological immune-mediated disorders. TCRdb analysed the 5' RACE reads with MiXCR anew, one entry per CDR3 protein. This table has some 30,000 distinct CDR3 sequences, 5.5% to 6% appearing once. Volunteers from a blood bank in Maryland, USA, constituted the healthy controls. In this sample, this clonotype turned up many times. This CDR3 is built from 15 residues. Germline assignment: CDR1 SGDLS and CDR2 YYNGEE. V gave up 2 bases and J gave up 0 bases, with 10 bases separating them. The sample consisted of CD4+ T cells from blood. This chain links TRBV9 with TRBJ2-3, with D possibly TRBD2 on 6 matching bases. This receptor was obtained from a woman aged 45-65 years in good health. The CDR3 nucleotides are TGTGCCAGCAGCGTTAGCGGTTCTAGCACAGATACGCAGTATTTT. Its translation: CASSVSGSSTDTQYF.